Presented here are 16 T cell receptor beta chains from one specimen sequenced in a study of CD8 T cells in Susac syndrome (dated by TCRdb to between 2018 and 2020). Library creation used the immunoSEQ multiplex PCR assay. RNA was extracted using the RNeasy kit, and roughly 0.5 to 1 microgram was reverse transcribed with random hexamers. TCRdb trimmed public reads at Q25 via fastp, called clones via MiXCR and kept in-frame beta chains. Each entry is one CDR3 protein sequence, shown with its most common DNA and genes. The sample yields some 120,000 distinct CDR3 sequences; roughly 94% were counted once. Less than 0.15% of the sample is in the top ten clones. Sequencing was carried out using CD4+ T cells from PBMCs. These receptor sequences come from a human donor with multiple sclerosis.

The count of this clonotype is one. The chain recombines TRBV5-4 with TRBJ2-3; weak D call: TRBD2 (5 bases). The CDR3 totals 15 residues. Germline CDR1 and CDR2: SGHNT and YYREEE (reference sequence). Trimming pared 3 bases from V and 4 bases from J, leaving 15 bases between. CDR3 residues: CASSSGGPGSDTQYF. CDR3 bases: TGTGCCAGCAGCTCCGGAGGACCCGGTTCAGATACGCAGTATTTT.

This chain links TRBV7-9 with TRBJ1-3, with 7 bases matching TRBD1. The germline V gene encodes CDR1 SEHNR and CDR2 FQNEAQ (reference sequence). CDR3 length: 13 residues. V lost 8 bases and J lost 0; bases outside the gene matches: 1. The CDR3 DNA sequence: TGTGCCAGCCGACAGGGCTCTGGAAACACCATATATTTT. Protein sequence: CASRQGSGNTIYF. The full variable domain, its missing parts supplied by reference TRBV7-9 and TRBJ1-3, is DTGVSQNPRHKITKRGQNVTFRCDPISEHNRLYWYRQTLGQGPEFLTYFQNEAQLEKSRLLSDRFSAERPKGSFSTLEIQRTEQGDSAMYLCASRQGSGNTIYFGEGSWLTVV.

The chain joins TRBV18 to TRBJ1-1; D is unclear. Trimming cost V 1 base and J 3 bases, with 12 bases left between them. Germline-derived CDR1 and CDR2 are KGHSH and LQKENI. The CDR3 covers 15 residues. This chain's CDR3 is CASSPLPGPDTEAFF. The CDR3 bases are TGTGCCAGCTCACCACTGCCAGGACCCGACACTGAAGCTTTCTTT.

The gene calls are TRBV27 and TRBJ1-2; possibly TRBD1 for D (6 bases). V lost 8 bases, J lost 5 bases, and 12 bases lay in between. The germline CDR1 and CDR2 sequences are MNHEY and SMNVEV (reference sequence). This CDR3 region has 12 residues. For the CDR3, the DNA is TGTGCCAGCGGACAGACATCGTATGGCTACACCTTC. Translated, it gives CASGQTSYGYTF.

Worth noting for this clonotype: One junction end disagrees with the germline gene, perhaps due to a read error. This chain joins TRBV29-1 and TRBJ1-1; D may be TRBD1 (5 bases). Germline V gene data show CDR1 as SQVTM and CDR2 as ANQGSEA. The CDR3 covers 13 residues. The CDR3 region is CSVDGLGEGMESF. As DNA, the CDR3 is TGCAGCGTTGATGGTTTGGGAGAGGGGATGGAGTCCTTT. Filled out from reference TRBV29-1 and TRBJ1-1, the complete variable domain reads SAVISQKPSRDICQRGTSLTIQCQVDSQVTMMFWYRQQPGQSLTLIATANQGSEATYESGFVIDKFPISRPNLTFSTLTVSNMSPEDSSIYLCSVDGLGEGMESFGQGTRLTVV.

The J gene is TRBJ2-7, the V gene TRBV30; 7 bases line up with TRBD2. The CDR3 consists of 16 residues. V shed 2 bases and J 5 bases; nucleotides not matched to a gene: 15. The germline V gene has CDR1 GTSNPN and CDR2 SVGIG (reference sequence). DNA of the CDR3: TGTGCCTGGAGTCCGGTAGCGGGCCTCACCCTAAACGAGCAGTACTTC. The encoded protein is CAWSPVAGLTLNEQYF.

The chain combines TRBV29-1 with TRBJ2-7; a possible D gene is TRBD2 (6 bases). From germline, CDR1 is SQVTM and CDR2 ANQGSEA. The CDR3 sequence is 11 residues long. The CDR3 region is CSGGETYEQYF. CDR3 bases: TGCAGTGGAGGGGAGACCTACGAGCAGTACTTC.

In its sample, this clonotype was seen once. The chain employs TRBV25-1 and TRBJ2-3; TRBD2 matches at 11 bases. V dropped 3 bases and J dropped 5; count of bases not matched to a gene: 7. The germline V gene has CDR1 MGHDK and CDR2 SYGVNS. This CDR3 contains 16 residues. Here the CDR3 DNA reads TGTGCCAGCAGTGAGTCCCTAGCGGGAGGCGGAGATACGCAGTATTTT. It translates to CASSESLAGGGDTQYF.

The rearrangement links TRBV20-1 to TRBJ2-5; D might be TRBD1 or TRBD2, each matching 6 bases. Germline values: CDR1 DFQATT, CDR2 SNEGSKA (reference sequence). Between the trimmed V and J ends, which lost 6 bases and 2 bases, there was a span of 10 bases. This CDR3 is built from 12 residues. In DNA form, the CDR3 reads TGCAGTGCCGGGGGCCTACAAGAGACCCAGTACTTC. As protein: CSAGGLQETQYF.

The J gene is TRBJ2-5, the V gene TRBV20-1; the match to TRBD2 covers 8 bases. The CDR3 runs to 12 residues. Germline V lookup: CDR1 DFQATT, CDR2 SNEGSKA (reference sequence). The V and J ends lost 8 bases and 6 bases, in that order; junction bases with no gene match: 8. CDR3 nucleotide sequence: TGCAGTAAAAGCGGGAGTGAGAAGACCCAGTACTTC. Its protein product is CSKSGSEKTQYF.

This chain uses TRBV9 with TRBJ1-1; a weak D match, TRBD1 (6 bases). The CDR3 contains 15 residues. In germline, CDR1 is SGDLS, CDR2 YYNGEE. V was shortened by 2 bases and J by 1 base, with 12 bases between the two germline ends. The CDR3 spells CASSVGGRPNTEAFF. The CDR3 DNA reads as TGTGCCAGCAGCGTGGGGGGCAGACCGAACACTGAAGCTTTCTTT.

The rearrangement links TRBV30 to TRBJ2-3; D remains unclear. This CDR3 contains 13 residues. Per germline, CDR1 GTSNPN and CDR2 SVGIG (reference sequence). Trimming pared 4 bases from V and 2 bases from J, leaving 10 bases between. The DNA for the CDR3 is TGTGCCTGGAAAGGCCTACCCACAGATACGCAGTATTTT. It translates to CAWKGLPTDTQYF. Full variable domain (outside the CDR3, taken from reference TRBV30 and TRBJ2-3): SQTIHQWPATLVQPVGSPLSLECTVEGTSNPNLYWYRQAAGRGLQLLFYSVGIGQISSEVPQNLSASRPQDRQFILSSKKLLLSDSGFYLCAWKGLPTDTQYFGPGTRLTVL.

The CDR3 loop reads CASSNRLRQQHEAFF. CDR3 sequence (DNA): TGTGCCAGCAGCAACCGTCTCCGACAGCAACATGAAGCTTTCTTT. V is TRBV3-1 and J is TRBJ1-1; possible D gene TRBD1, 5 bases. Trimming removed 5 bases from V and 7 bases from J, with 20 bases in between. Germline CDR1 reads LGHDT; CDR2 reads YNNKEL (reference sequence). The CDR3 loop spans 15 amino acids.

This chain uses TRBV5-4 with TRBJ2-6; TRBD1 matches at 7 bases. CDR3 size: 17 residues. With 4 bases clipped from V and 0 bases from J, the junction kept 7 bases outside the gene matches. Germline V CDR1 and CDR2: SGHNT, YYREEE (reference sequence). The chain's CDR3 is CASSTPQGNSGANVLTF. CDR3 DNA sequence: TGTGCCAGCAGCACACCACAGGGGAACTCTGGGGCCAACGTCCTGACTTTC.

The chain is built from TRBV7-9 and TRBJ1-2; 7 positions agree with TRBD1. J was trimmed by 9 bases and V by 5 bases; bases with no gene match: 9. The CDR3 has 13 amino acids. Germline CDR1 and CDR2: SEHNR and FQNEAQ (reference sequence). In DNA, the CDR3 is TGTGCCAGCAGCCAGGGGGAGGGGAGCCGCTACACCTTC. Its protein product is CASSQGEGSRYTF.

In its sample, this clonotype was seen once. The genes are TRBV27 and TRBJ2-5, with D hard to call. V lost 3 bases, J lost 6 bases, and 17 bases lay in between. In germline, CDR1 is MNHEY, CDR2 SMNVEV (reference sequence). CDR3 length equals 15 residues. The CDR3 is CASSFDPTLGKTQYF. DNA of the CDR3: TGTGCCAGCAGTTTCGACCCTACCTTGGGAAAGACCCAGTACTTC.